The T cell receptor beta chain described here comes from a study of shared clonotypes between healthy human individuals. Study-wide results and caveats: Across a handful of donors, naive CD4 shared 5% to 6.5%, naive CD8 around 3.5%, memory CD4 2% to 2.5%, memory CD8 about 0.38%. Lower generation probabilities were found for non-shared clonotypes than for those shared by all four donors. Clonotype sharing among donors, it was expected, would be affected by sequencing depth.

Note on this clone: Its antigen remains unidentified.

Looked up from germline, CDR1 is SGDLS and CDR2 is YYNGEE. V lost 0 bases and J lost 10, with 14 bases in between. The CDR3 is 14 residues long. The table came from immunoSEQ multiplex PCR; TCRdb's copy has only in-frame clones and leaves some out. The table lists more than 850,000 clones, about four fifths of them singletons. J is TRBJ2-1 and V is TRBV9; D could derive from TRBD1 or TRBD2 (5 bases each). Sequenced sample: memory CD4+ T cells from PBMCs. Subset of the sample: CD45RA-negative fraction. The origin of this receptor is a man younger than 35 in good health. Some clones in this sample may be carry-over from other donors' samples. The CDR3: CASSVDVVEGEQFF. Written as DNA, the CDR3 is TGTGCCAGCAGCGTAGATGTGGTCGAGGGGGAGCAGTTCTTC.